This TCR beta chain was retrieved from a study of blood T cell repertoires in COVID-19 (TCRdb year 2020). About the investigation overall: Samples from collaborators originated in the United States, Italy and Spain and spanned both the acute and convalescent phases of COVID-19. The material from the prospective study consisted of cDNA or gDNA derived from T cells, B-cell-depleted T cells, or PBMCs. Deeply sampled blood TCRbeta repertoires from subjects exposed to, actively infected with, or recovered from COVID-19 were included in the dataset. A freely available public database, intended as a resource for researchers studying the immune response to SARS-CoV-2, is where the repertoires were released. Samples were obtained from the ongoing ImmuneRACE study (first 160 participants) and from some 1,300 subjects provided by 6 global collaborators. Nearly every sample came with metadata listing a de-identified subject ID, COVID-19 status, age in years and sex. HLA class I and class II types, where available, came from metadata supplied by the sample provider rather than from assay-based typing. Results the study describes overall, beyond this receptor: How much clinical and demographic metadata was included differed by source and by participant, and the metadata was provided uncurated.

TCRbeta CDR3 regions were amplified from genomic DNA using the immunoSEQ Assay, a bias-controlled multiplex PCR. From the authors' description of their analysis: Nucleated cell counts per sample were estimated from amplification of reference gene primers within the assay. Sequence reads were collapsed and filtered to measure the absolute abundance of every unique TCRbeta CDR3 rearrangement. Productive Simpson clonality was computed per sample as the square root of Simpson's diversity index over productive rearrangements. Here the immuneACCESS table is served through TCRdb, limited to in-frame sequences with V and J called. Missing clones are a known gap in these copies; in checked studies unresolved V genes cover under half, and the rest lacks a known reason. V and J calls and clone size are those listed in that table; D and trimming were worked out from the DNA. This sample gives 270,000 or so clones in total; 80% to 85% of them show up just once. In total, the top ten clones hold roughly 3.6% of the sample.

Enrolling through a virtual design, the prospective study's participants ranged in age from roughly 18 to 95 years and lived across about two dozen United States geographic areas. Cohort assignment in the prospective study relied on participant-reported clinical history from a screening survey and a study questionnaire. Recovered participants in ImmuneRACE Cohort 3 were defined as having two consecutive negative NP/OP PCR tests, clearance from a healthcare professional, or resolution of symptoms. Each participant in the prospective study had whole blood, serum and a nasopharyngeal or oropharyngeal swab collected by mobile phlebotomists. Prospective study participants could optionally give additional blood draws and questionnaires over an approximately two-month period. Before DNA extraction, blood samples from the prospective study were shipped at room temperature or frozen. This clone was seen a handful of times. Its antigen is unknown. Base quality data are lacking; no much larger clone is found one base away.

The germline V gene sets CDR1 to MGHRA and CDR2 to YSYEKL. V has 1 base trimmed and J has 3 bases trimmed; junction bases matching no gene number 8. Including cysteine and phenylalanine, the CDR3 has 16 amino acids. Only the CDR3 region is kept as DNA, spanning 48 bases read in frame from base 1. This clonotype was sampled from a man in his fifties or sixties who had recovered from COVID-19. Sequenced: PBMCs or T cells enriched from blood (not recorded which). This chain is built from TRBV4-1 and TRBJ1-1; the central 7 bases match TRBD1. The CDR3 protein is CASSQVANRGDTEAFF. The sequenced DNA: TGCGCCAGCAGCCAAGTCGCCAACAGGGGCGACACTGAAGCTTTCTTT.